The next 28 T cell receptor beta chains were all read from a single sample in a study of response to subunit inactivated influenza vaccine. TCRdb re-analysed the RT-PCR reads in MiXCR, keeping a single row per CDR3 protein. The repertoire holds more than 550,000 distinct CDR3 sequences, about 10% seen once, with approximately 10% in the top ten. This same sample was also part of a study on T cells expressing NK-cell markers. According to that study: Scientists made TCR beta cDNA using 5'RACE template switching with UMIs.

Sequenced here: PBMCs from blood, sampled on the day of vaccination. The origin of the receptors is a man in his fifties or sixties who received an inactivated influenza vaccine.

The chain couples TRBV5-6 to TRBJ1-6; TRBD1 matches 10 bases. The germline gives CDR1 SGHDT, CDR2 YYEEEE. CDR3 length: 14 amino acids. The V gene end was trimmed by 4 bases and the J gene end by 9 bases; junction bases not matched to a gene: 4. CDR3 sequence (DNA): TGTGCCAGCAGCCGGGACAGGGGTATTTCACCCCTCCACTTT. Translating gives CASSRDRGISPLHF.

The sample holds a few counts of this clonotype. The chain uses TRBV27 and TRBJ2-5; D gene unclear. This CDR3 has 14 residues. V was trimmed by 5 bases and J by 2 bases, leaving 12 bases between them. Per germline, CDR1 MNHEY and CDR2 SMNVEV (reference sequence). CDR3 sequence: CASSPQQPQETQYF. The DNA for the CDR3 is TGTGCCAGCAGTCCACAGCAGCCACAAGAGACCCAGTACTTC.

The gene calls are TRBV6-1 and TRBJ1-1; TRBD1 aligns across 7 bases. Germline CDR1 reads MNHNS; CDR2 reads SASEGT. V was pared by 5 bases and J by 2 bases, with 5 bases of the junction left unmatched. CDR3 length: 14 residues. In DNA, the CDR3 is TGTGCCAGCAGTCGACAGGGAATAAACACTGAAGCTTTCTTT. This translates into CASSRQGINTEAFF.

This clonotype was counted a few times. The V gene is TRBV6-1, the J gene TRBJ1-5; the D is unclear. CDR1 MNHNS and CDR2 SASEGT come from the germline V gene. The length of the CDR3 is 16 residues. The ends were cut back, 7 bases at V and 7 bases at J, with 23 bases in the middle. The chain's CDR3 is CASTLNQSPVGQPQHF. DNA for the CDR3: TGTGCCAGCACCCTTAATCAGAGCCCTGTTGGACAGCCCCAGCATTTT.

This clonotype was picked up a small number of times. V usage is TRBV4-2 and J usage is TRBJ2-1; TRBD2 matches 8 bases. CDR3 length: 14 residues. V lost 4 bases to trimming and J lost 4 bases; unmatched junction nucleotides: 3. CDR1 and CDR2 from the germline V gene are LGHNA and YNFKEQ. In DNA form, the CDR3 reads TGTGCCAGCAGCCCCCGGGAGGGTTACAATGAGCAGTTCTTC. Protein sequence: CASSPREGYNEQFF.

There are a few counts of this clonotype. This rearrangement joins TRBV12-3 or TRBV12-4 to TRBJ2-3; D call uncertain. Trimming shortened V by 2 bases and J by 0 bases, and 9 bases separated the two germline ends. The CDR3 extends over 15 amino acids. CDR3 nucleotides: TGTGCCAGCAGTTTACCGGCCCATAGCACAGATACGCAGTATTTT. It specifies CASSLPAHSTDTQYF.

This chain connects TRBV27 to TRBJ2-7; D ambiguous. The CDR3 consists of 13 residues. The V and J ends lost 5 bases and 6 bases respectively, with 14 bases between them. The germline V gene has CDR1 MNHEY and CDR2 SMNVEV (reference sequence). CDR3 DNA sequence: TGTGCCAGCAGTCCCGTGACAAATCGCGAGCAGTACTTC. Residues: CASSPVTNREQYF.

The chain joins TRBV6-5 to TRBJ2-2; D perhaps matches TRBD1 (7 bases). CDR3 length equals 17 residues. Germline V gene sequence: CDR1 MNHEY, CDR2 SVGAGI. V dropped 4 bases and J dropped 5 bases, with 20 bases sitting between them. The CDR3 region is CASSWRGQGIRTGELFF. The DNA of the CDR3 is TGTGCCAGCAGTTGGAGGGGGCAGGGGATTCGGACCGGGGAGCTGTTTTTT.

This clonotype has a handful of counts. This chain connects TRBV6-1 to TRBJ2-4; 7 bases are shared with TRBD1. In germline, CDR1 is MNHNS, CDR2 SASEGT. The CDR3 extends over 14 amino acids. Losses at the gene ends were 6 bases for V and 9 bases for J; bases not matched to a gene: 11. The CDR3 protein is CASSKDRINGIQYF. CDR3 nucleotides: TGTGCCAGCAGCAAGGACAGGATTAACGGCATTCAGTACTTC.

This clonotype was detected a few times. This chain connects TRBV5-1 to TRBJ2-2; perhaps TRBD1 as D (5 bases). V dropped 4 bases and J dropped 5 bases, with 9 bases sitting between them. CDR1 and CDR2 from the germline V gene are SGHRS and YFSETQ. The CDR3 consists of 13 residues. Here the CDR3 DNA reads TGCGCCAGCAGCCCACAGGAGACCGGGGAGCTGTTTTTT. Translation: CASSPQETGELFF.

The chain links TRBV7-2 to TRBJ1-5; D remains ambiguous. Trimming took off 4 bases at V and 3 bases at J, with 10 bases between the two ends. Germline lookup yields CDR1 SGHTA and CDR2 FQGNSA. CDR3 length: 14 residues. In nucleotides, the CDR3 is TGTGCCAGCAGCTCAGAGTTGTTCAATCAGCCCCAGCATTTT. Encoded protein: CASSSELFNQPQHF.

The chain carries TRBV20-1 and TRBJ1-6, with 10 bases fitting TRBD1. V lost 1 base and J lost 10; bases outside the gene matches: 7. Germline V gene sequence: CDR1 DFQATT, CDR2 SNEGSKA (reference sequence). CDR3 length equals 15 residues. For the CDR3, the DNA is TGCAGTGCTAGAGCAGAGGGACAGGGGAGATCACCCCTCCACTTT. Encoded protein: CSARAEGQGRSPLHF.

Only a few counts were recorded for this clonotype. The chain uses TRBV12-3 or TRBV12-4 and TRBJ1-2; D call uncertain. CDR3 length equals 14 residues. The germline V and J ends were trimmed by 1 base and 8 bases, with 14 bases remaining between them. The CDR3 reads CASSLEWAGGGYTF. The DNA for the CDR3 is TGTGCCAGCAGTTTAGAGTGGGCCGGTGGGGGCTACACCTTC.

The CDR3 is CATRAGLAGHEQYF. Written as DNA, the CDR3 is TGCGCCACCCGAGCGGGACTAGCGGGACACGAGCAGTACTTC. This chain links TRBV5-1 with TRBJ2-7; TRBD2 matches at 13 bases. The V gene's germline CDR1 is SGHRS and CDR2 YFSETQ. This CDR3 contains 14 residues. V gave up 9 bases and J gave up 5 bases; unmatched junction bases: 8. Full variable domain (outside the CDR3, taken from reference TRBV5-1 and TRBJ2-7): KAGVTQTPRYLIKTRGQQVTLSCSPISGHRSVSWYQQTPGQGLQFLFEYFSETQRNKGNFPGRFSGRQFSNSRSEMNVSTLELGDSALYLCATRAGLAGHEQYFGPGTRLTVT.

This clonotype was found many times. The V and J genes are TRBV5-1 and TRBJ1-3, with a possible D match to TRBD1 (6 bases). Germline CDR1 SGHRS, CDR2 YFSETQ. CDR3 length: 16 amino acids. The V end lost 4 bases, the J end lost 4 bases, and 18 bases lay between the germline ends. CDR3 nucleotide sequence: TGCGCCAGCAGCGTCCGTCAACAGGGTACAGGAAACACCATATATTTT. Protein product: CASSVRQQGTGNTIYF.

This clonotype was picked up a small number of times. CDR3: CASSLIQSTDTQYF. The CDR3 coding sequence is TGTGCCAGCAGTTTAATTCAGAGCACAGATACGCAGTATTTT. V and J are TRBV27 and TRBJ2-3; D unresolved. The CDR3 contains 14 residues. Germline CDR1 and CDR2: MNHEY and SMNVEV (reference sequence). V shed 2 bases and J shed 0 bases, with 6 bases lying between them.

The table lists this clonotype with many counts. In nucleotides, the CDR3 is TGCAGTGCTAGAGCCCAAACCCATGGATGGGGAGGTGGCTACACCTTC. It translates to CSARAQTHGWGGGYTF. V gene TRBV20-1 combines with J gene TRBJ1-2; the D is unclear. Germline lookup yields CDR1 DFQATT and CDR2 SNEGSKA (reference sequence). V was trimmed by 1 base and J by 7 bases, leaving 22 bases between them. This CDR3 is 16 amino acids long.

This clonotype has a handful of counts. The chain joins TRBV5-1 to TRBJ2-7, with D tentatively TRBD2 (6 bases). The germline V and J ends were trimmed by 0 bases and 5 bases, with 15 bases remaining between them. The CDR3 length is 15 residues. Germline V gene sequence: CDR1 SGHRS, CDR2 YFSETQ. The CDR3 nucleotides read TGCGCCAGCAGCTTGGACCGGGGGTCTCTCCACGAGCAGTACTTC. This translates into CASSLDRGSLHEQYF.

This clonotype appeared a few times. This chain links TRBV7-2 with TRBJ2-5, with D unresolved. Germline V gene sequence: CDR1 SGHTA, CDR2 FQGNSA. The CDR3 loop spans 14 amino acids. The ends were cut back, 3 bases at V and 2 bases at J, with 10 bases in the middle. CDR3 sequence reads: CASSFRAGQETQYF. The DNA of the CDR3 is TGTGCCAGCAGCTTTAGGGCTGGACAAGAGACCCAGTACTTC.

The genes are TRBV12-3 or TRBV12-4 and TRBJ2-3; 11 nucleotides match TRBD2. V shed 6 bases, J shed 3 bases, and the junction held 2 bases outside the gene matches. This CDR3 has 14 residues. The CDR3 sequence is CASRLAGETDTQYF. The CDR3 DNA reads as TGTGCCAGCAGACTAGCGGGAGAGACAGATACGCAGTATTTT.

This clonotype has more than one count but fewer than ten. The DNA for the CDR3 is TGTGCCAGTAGTAGGACAGGGTTGGCCTACAATGAGCAGTTCTTC. Residues: CASSRTGLAYNEQFF. The gene calls are TRBV19 and TRBJ2-1; 8 nucleotides agree with TRBD1. Germline V gene data show CDR1 as LNHDA and CDR2 as SQIVND (reference sequence). After removal of 4 bases from V and 2 bases from J, the junction contained 4 bases not matched to a gene. The CDR3 consists of 15 residues.

The J gene is TRBJ2-7, the V gene TRBV6-5, with D perhaps matching TRBD1 (6 bases). The CDR3 is made up of 17 amino acids. The V gene lost 4 bases and the J gene lost 0 bases, with 19 bases spanning the gap. Germline lookup yields CDR1 MNHEY and CDR2 SVGAGI. This CDR3 is CASSLVWTAPNSYEQYF. The CDR3 bases are TGTGCCAGCAGTTTGGTTTGGACAGCCCCCAACTCCTACGAGCAGTACTTC.

The V call is TRBV6-1, the J call TRBJ1-3; D is uncertain. The CDR3 extends over 14 amino acids. CDR1 and CDR2 from the germline V gene are MNHNS and SASEGT. With 6 bases removed from V and 0 bases from J, the gap between germline ends came to 9 bases. Here the CDR3 reads CASRTLYSGNTIYF. CDR3 sequence (DNA): TGTGCCAGCAGGACTCTCTACTCTGGAAACACCATATATTTT.

In DNA, the CDR3 is TGTGCCAGCAGACCTAGCCGCGGAGGGAAGGCCACTGAAGCTTTCTTT. It translates to CASRPSRGGKATEAFF. V usage is TRBV12-3 or TRBV12-4 and J usage is TRBJ1-1; D gene ambiguous. The CDR3 contains 16 residues. Trimming cost V 6 bases and J 4 bases, with 21 bases left between them.

In its sample, this clonotype was seen a few times. The chain links TRBV14 to TRBJ2-1; 9 nucleotides align to TRBD1. The ends lost 6 bases at V and 7 bases at J; junction bases unmatched: 7. In germline, CDR1 is SGHDN, CDR2 FVKESK. The CDR3 sequence is 14 residues long. The CDR3 nucleotides are TGTGCCAGCAGTAGGTACAGGGGGCCAAATGAGCAGTTCTTC. This translates into CASSRYRGPNEQFF.

This clonotype occurred a few times. The chain has TRBV11-2 and TRBJ2-7, with D possibly matching TRBD2 (6 bases). The CDR3 extends over 15 amino acids. Germline V gene data show CDR1 as SGHAT and CDR2 as FQNNGV. V was clipped by 6 bases and J by 0 bases, with 15 bases between them. CDR3 loop: CASSLSDGSSYEQYF. In DNA form, the CDR3 reads TGTGCCAGCAGTCTCTCGGACGGGAGCTCCTACGAGCAGTACTTC.

This chain uses TRBV15 with TRBJ2-1, with a weak D call TRBD2 (5 bases). Deletions cut 1 base from V and 4 bases from J, with 14 bases between. The germline CDR1 and CDR2 sequences are LNHNV and YYDKDF (reference sequence). The CDR3 totals 16 residues. CDR3 sequence (DNA): TGTGCCACCAGCAGAGCCGCAGCTAGCAAGTACAATGAGCAGTTCTTC. Residues: CATSRAAASKYNEQFF.

This chain links TRBV19 with TRBJ1-5, with D maybe TRBD1 (6 bases). V was clipped by 4 bases and J by 5 bases, with 15 bases between them. The CDR3 loop spans 15 amino acids. From germline, CDR1 is LNHDA and CDR2 SQIVND (reference sequence). This CDR3 is CASSTRGQNDQPQHF. CDR3 bases: TGTGCCAGTAGTACCCGAGGACAGAACGATCAGCCCCAGCATTTT.